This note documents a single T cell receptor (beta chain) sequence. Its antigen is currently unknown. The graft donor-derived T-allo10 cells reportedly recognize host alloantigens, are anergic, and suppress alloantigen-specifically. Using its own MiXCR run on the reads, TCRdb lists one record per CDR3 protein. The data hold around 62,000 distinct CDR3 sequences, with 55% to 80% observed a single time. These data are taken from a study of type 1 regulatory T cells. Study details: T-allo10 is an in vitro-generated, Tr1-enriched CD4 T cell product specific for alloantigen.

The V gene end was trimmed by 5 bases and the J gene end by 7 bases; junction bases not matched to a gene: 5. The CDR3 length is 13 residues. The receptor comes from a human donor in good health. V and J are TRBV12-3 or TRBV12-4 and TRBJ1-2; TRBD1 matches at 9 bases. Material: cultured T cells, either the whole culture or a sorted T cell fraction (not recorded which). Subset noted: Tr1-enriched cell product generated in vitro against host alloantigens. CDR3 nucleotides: TGTGCCAGCAGTCCGGGGACAGGGCCTGGCTACACCTTC. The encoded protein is CASSPGTGPGYTF.